This TCR beta chain is drawn from a study of CD8 T cells in Susac syndrome. Germline CDR1 MNHEY, CDR2 SMNVEV (reference sequence). CDR3 size: 15 residues. Unmatched junction bases numbered 9, after V lost 4 bases and J lost 5 bases. RNA was extracted with the RNeasy kit, and a quantity of roughly 0.5 to 1 ug was reverse transcribed using random hexamers. Across 54 Vbeta and 13 Jbeta, TCR beta CDR3 was amplified with immunoSEQ multiplex PCR. TCRdb recomputed calls from the immunoSEQ multiplex PCR reads with MiXCR, one row per CDR3 protein. The sample has almost 450,000 distinct CDR3 sequences; around 85% are singletons.

The chain recombines TRBV27 with TRBJ1-2; the match to TRBD1 covers 8 bases. Material for sequencing was CD8+ T cells from PBMCs. The clonotype was recovered from a human donor with multiple sclerosis. This CDR3 is CASSSGQGRVYGYTF. The CDR3 DNA is TGTGCCAGCAGTTCCGGACAGGGAAGGGTGTATGGCTACACCTTC.